The next 18 T cell receptor beta chains were all read from a single sample in a study of T cell responses to AZD1222 COVID-19 vaccine. Method: immunoSEQ multiplex PCR; TCRdb's copy keeps in-frame clones and lacks some. Here the sample spans 150,000 or so clones, approximately 91% being singletons. The input for sequencing was peripheral blood, taken 28 days after the second AZD1222 dose. These receptors originate from an adult who received the AZD1222 COVID-19 vaccine.

The chain carries TRBV27 and TRBJ1-4; no firm D call. V was clipped by 4 bases and J by 7 bases, with 22 bases between them. The CDR3 contains 17 residues. Germline V gene lookup returns CDR1 MNHEY and CDR2 SMNVEV (reference sequence). The CDR3 sequence: CASSSTGMIYRGEKLFF. The CDR3 bases are TGTGCCAGCAGTTCAACCGGGATGATATACCGAGGTGAAAAACTGTTTTTT.

The chain is built from TRBV6-1 and TRBJ1-2; no clear D. CDR3 length: 17 residues. The ends were cut back, 4 bases at V and 2 bases at J, with 20 bases in the middle. The germline V gene encodes CDR1 MNHNS and CDR2 SASEGT. CDR3 bases: TGTGCCAGCAGTGGGTTAAGGACCAATTACATGAACTATGGCTACACCTTC. Translation gives CASSGLRTNYMNYGYTF.

The chain joins TRBV5-1 to TRBJ1-2; maybe TRBD1 (5 bases). Germline values: CDR1 SGHRS, CDR2 YFSETQ. V was cut by 3 bases and J by 2 bases, with 17 bases left in between. This CDR3 has 16 amino acids. In DNA form, the CDR3 reads TGCGCCAGCAGCTCAGAACCGGGACGGATAAACTATGGCTACACCTTC. Translated, it gives CASSSEPGRINYGYTF.

This chain uses TRBV9 with TRBJ1-2, with D unresolved. Germline V lookup: CDR1 SGDLS, CDR2 YYNGEE. Trimming took 0 bases from V and 3 from J, leaving 18 bases between them. This CDR3 is 17 amino acids long. The CDR3 reads CASSVAITDGNDYGYTF. The CDR3 region has the DNA TGTGCCAGCAGCGTAGCGATTACCGATGGGAACGACTATGGCTACACCTTC. Supplemented by reference TRBV9 and TRBJ1-2, the full variable domain reads DSGVTQTPKHLITATGQRVTLRCSPRSGDLSVYWYQQSLDQGLQFLIQYYNGEERAKGNILERFSAQQFPDLHSELNLSSLELGDSALYFCASSVAITDGNDYGYTFGSGTRLTVV.

Concerning this clone itself: One junction end does not reproduce the germline sequence, and a read error may be involved. J is TRBJ1-1 and V is TRBV28; D remains unclear. The CDR3 contains 11 residues. Germline CDR1 is MDHEN and CDR2 is SYDVKM. The CDR3 DNA reads TGTGCCACCAGTAGGGACACTGAAGCTTTCTTT. Amino acid sequence: CATSRDTEAFF.

The V and J genes are TRBV28 and TRBJ1-5; D gene uncertain. From germline, CDR1 is MDHEN and CDR2 SYDVKM. The CDR3 runs 14 residues. Between the trimmed V and J ends, which lost 0 bases and 3 bases, there was a span of 6 bases. The chain's CDR3 is CASSLWSHNQPQHF. CDR3 bases: TGTGCCAGCAGTTTATGGAGTCACAATCAGCCCCAGCATTTT.

This clone showed up just a few times. This sequence joins TRBV6-5 and TRBJ2-2, with D possibly matching TRBD1 (6 bases). The ends were cut back, 6 bases at V and 3 bases at J, with 14 bases in the middle. Germline V gene sequence: CDR1 MNHEY, CDR2 SVGAGI. The CDR3 is 15 residues long. CDR3 nucleotide sequence: TGTGCCAGCAGGACGTACAGGGCCCACACCGGGGAGCTGTTTTTT. Protein sequence: CASRTYRAHTGELFF.

This chain connects TRBV4-2 to TRBJ1-1; 10 nucleotides align to TRBD1. Germline V gene data show CDR1 as LGHNA and CDR2 as YNFKEQ. The CDR3 totals 15 residues. With V trimmed by 2 bases and J by 5 bases, 5 bases remained unmatched. CDR3 loop: CASSQPGTGDTEAFF. The DNA for the CDR3 is TGTGCCAGCAGCCAACCGGGGACAGGGGATACTGAAGCTTTCTTT.

Only one count was recorded for this clone. The genes are TRBV28 and TRBJ2-5, with 10 bases that match TRBD2. J lost 5 bases, V lost 8 bases, and 17 bases had no gene match. Germline loops: CDR1 MDHEN, CDR2 SYDVKM. The CDR3 loop spans 17 amino acids. The CDR3: CASVGSGRADSWETQYF. The DNA for the CDR3 is TGTGCCAGCGTCGGGAGCGGGAGGGCCGATTCATGGGAGACCCAGTACTTC.

This chain joins TRBV19 and TRBJ2-3; D call uncertain. This CDR3 contains 14 residues. Germline CDR1 reads LNHDA; CDR2 reads SQIVND (reference sequence). The ends were cut back, 5 bases at V and 3 bases at J, with 12 bases in the middle. CDR3 nucleotide sequence: TGTGCCAGTAGTCGGCGGTCCATTACAGATACGCAGTATTTT. The encoded protein is CASSRRSITDTQYF.

A single count supports this clone. The V and J genes are TRBV5-1 and TRBJ2-7, with 7 nucleotides matching TRBD1. CDR1 and CDR2 from the germline V gene are SGHRS and YFSETQ. This CDR3 is built from 15 residues. V dropped 1 base and J dropped 5; count of bases not matched to a gene: 9. In DNA, the CDR3 is TGCGCCAGCAGCTTGAGGGCAGGGGGTTTCGACGAGCAGTACTTC. Residues: CASSLRAGGFDEQYF.

This sequence joins TRBV11-1 and TRBJ2-2; 10 bases fit TRBD1. Per the germline V gene, CDR1 is SGHAT and CDR2 is FQDESV (reference sequence). The CDR3 runs 15 residues. J lost 1 base, V lost 11 bases, and 7 bases had no gene match. The CDR3 DNA reads TGTGCCTCCGACAGGGGGCGAGGGAACACCGGGGAGCTGTTTTTT. Its translation is CASDRGRGNTGELFF.

The chain links TRBV12-3 or TRBV12-4 to TRBJ2-7; no clear D. V lost 6 bases and J 2 bases, leaving 11 bases between the germline ends. The CDR3 extends over 13 amino acids. The CDR3, as DNA: TGTGCCAGCAGGTTGGACGGAGCCTACGAGCAGTACTTC. Protein sequence: CASRLDGAYEQYF.

The V and J genes are TRBV7-9 and TRBJ2-5; D gene unclear. The CDR3 length is 13 residues. The germline CDR1 and CDR2 sequences are SEHNR and FQNEAQ (reference sequence). The V end was cut by 4 bases, the J end by 4 bases, with 10 bases between. CDR3 sequence: CASSSPGGETQYF. The CDR3 DNA is TGTGCCAGCAGCTCCCCGGGTGGAGAGACCCAGTACTTC.

The V call is TRBV14, the J call TRBJ2-1; 9 bases are a match to TRBD2. Germline assignment: CDR1 SGHDN and CDR2 FVKESK. Trimming removed 7 bases from V and 8 bases from J; junction bases left unmatched: 6. This CDR3 spans 13 amino acids. CDR3 loop: CASTSGRRDEQFF. The DNA of the CDR3 is TGTGCCAGCACGAGCGGGAGGAGGGATGAGCAGTTCTTC.

The V and J genes are TRBV29-1 and TRBJ2-3; D uncertain. Trimming removed 1 base at V and 0 bases at J, with 5 bases between. Germline V gives CDR1 SQVTM, CDR2 ANQGSEA. The CDR3 runs to 13 residues. CDR3 coding DNA: TGCAGCGTTGAAGGTGGCAGCACAGATACGCAGTATTTT. Translated: CSVEGGSTDTQYF.

The genes are TRBV28 and TRBJ1-2; D gene ambiguous. Trimming left V 5 bases short and J 4 bases short, with 29 bases between. In germline, CDR1 is MDHEN, CDR2 SYDVKM. This CDR3 has 19 amino acids. The CDR3 protein is CASSPYSAGRHNLRYGYTF. In DNA, the CDR3 is TGTGCCAGCAGTCCATACTCGGCGGGTAGGCACAACCTCCGCTATGGCTACACCTTC.

J is TRBJ1-1 and V is TRBV20-1; no clear D gene. Germline V gene data show CDR1 as DFQATT and CDR2 as SNEGSKA (reference sequence). The V gene lost 4 bases and the J gene lost 6 bases, with 6 bases spanning the gap. The length of the CDR3 is 10 residues. The CDR3 DNA reads as TGCAGTGCTAACTTTCCTGAAGCTTTCTTT. This codes for CSANFPEAFF.